The following is a TCR beta chain sequence with its context. What antigen it recognizes has not been identified. Base qualities are not recorded, but no much larger clone differs from it by a single base. Library creation used RACE. Sequenced on a NextSeq 500. Library preparation attached unique molecular identifiers to individual cDNA molecules for quantitative, reproducible TCR counting. Both TCR alpha and TCR beta chains were sequenced from each blood RNA sample. In the source study's methods: A median of about 87,000 TCRs per sample was observed, with a range of roughly 23,224 to 750,000. V, J and CDR3 annotation of the TCR reads was carried out using the Decombinator software suite. For PS versus PT1 abundance plots, all samples were subsampled to the same number of TCRs (28,000). TCRs were defined as expanded if absent before sensitization and observed at least eight times at the 2-week time point. TCRdb trimmed public reads at Q25 via fastp, called clones via MiXCR and kept in-frame beta chains. When rows share a CDR3 protein, they turn into one entry using the most common DNA and genes. None of the V and J calls come from the authors' own analysis; TCRdb made them. The sample table lists more than 250,000 distinct CDR3 sequences, 8.6% of them with a count of one. Clones ranked in the top ten supply 2% to 3% of the sample.

This record comes from a study of human T cells and chemical hapten exposure (dated by TCRdb to the early 2020s). At the level of the whole study: For sensitization, 2% DPC in acetone was applied to a 2 cm by 2 cm area of upper inner arm skin. The mostly female patient cohort included alopecia areata with under or over 50% scalp involvement, alopecia totalis and alopecia universalis. In alopecia patients, the study followed how the peripheral blood TCR repertoire changed in vivo over primary and secondary sensitization to diphenylcyclopropenone (DPC), a hapten. Throughout the roughly 23-week study period, patients were also given weekly therapeutic DPC doses on the scalp. Patch testing was done on the upper back using Finn chambers containing 0.01% DPC, and results were scored after 6 days according to International Contact Dermatitis Research Group standards. Patient blood was sampled pre-sensitization (week 0) and at 2, 6 and about 24 weeks after DPC sensitization. Libraries were pooled for sequencing, and variation in per-sample TCR yields was attributed mainly to small differences in library volumes within the pool. Approximately 28 alopecia patients provided blood for TCR sequencing at one to four time points (pre-sensitization, 2, 6 and 24 weeks).

The investigation overall reported the following: After repeated subsampling, the strength of the expansion versus patch-test correlation and the threshold at which it became significant changed. Significantly more large CDR3 similarity clusters were formed by expanded TCRs than by pre-sensitization or healthy control sets, consistent with antigen-driven responses. Patch test score was positively correlated with the number of PT1 expanded TCRs, with significance at thresholds 8, 16 and 32 but not at 4. DPC sensitization did not change how many TCRs were above 1 in 1000 frequency, and no evidence was found of alterations in global repertoire structure. Because every patient had alopecia, a presumed autoimmune disease, the patients' immune response might differ from that of healthy individuals.

From the cysteine up to the phenylalanine, the CDR3 has a length of 16 residues. Only the CDR3 region is kept as DNA, spanning 48 bases read in frame from base 1. V is reduced by 8 bases and J by 6 bases, leaving a spacing of 26 bases between them. Looking up the germline V gene yields CDR1 WSHSY and CDR2 SAAADI. The sample's time point label, in plain terms: pre-sensitization, week 0. The treatment or condition label for this specimen denotes: therapeutic diphenylcyclopropenone sensitization with weekly scalp DPC. At every patch-test visit, the blood draw took place before the patch test was put on. Patients were considered eligible if aged 18 to 70, diagnosed with alopecia and deemed suitable for DPC therapy, and patients were excluded if pregnant. Total RNA was extracted from unfractionated whole blood collected in Tempus Blood RNA tubes.

The chain is assembled from TRBV10-2 and TRBJ2-7, and perhaps TRBD2 as D gene, on 7 matching bases. Sequenced material: whole blood, taken in connection with sensitization to the hapten diphenylcyclopropenone (DPC). The sequence derives from a woman between 40 and 50 years old with alopecia areata. Some clones in this sample may be carry-over from other donors' samples. This receptor has the CDR3 CASGSYREGVRAEQYF. The nucleotides read TGCGCCAGCGGGAGCTACAGGGAGGGGGTGCGGGCCGAGCAGTACTTC.